This record concerns one TCR beta chain sequence. Its antigen target is currently unknown. Qualities for individual bases were not recorded, and no much larger clone is one base off. This record comes from a study of Graves' ophthalmopathy and Graves' hyperthyroidism (dated by TCRdb to the late 2010s). Background for the entire study: Peripheral blood samples were taken at the time of initial diagnosis, before any treatment was given. In total, approximately 140 blood samples were TCR-sequenced: approximately 42 ophthalmopathy, approximately 75 hyperthyroidism and around 17 hyperthyroidism-to-ophthalmopathy patients. Following sampling, methimazole starting at 30 mg daily was administered to hyperthyroidism patients, and high-dose intravenous methylprednisolone was administered to ophthalmopathy patients. TCR beta repertoire signatures were used to distinguish Graves' ophthalmopathy from Graves' hyperthyroidism and to predict progression to ophthalmopathy. In about six hyperthyroidism patients, the T-cell repertoires found in thyroid tissue were compared with those found in blood. For independent validation, a separate cohort was made up of some 19 hyperthyroidism patients plus 17 patients who later progressed from hyperthyroidism to ophthalmopathy. To explore V-J signatures that separate ophthalmopathy from hyperthyroidism, a discovery set of fewer than 110 patients was enrolled, consisting of more than 40 with ophthalmopathy and about 60 with stable hyperthyroidism.

Ophthalmopathy patients were characterized by moderately to severely active disease, a Clinical Activity Score of at least 3, a NOSPECS grade of at least 4, and a disease duration under 3 months. Patients with other autoimmune diseases, uncontrolled infections, pregnancy or lactation were excluded from the study. Diagnosis relied on clinical symptoms, serum thyroxine, TRAb, thyroid ultrasound and orbital computed tomography. PBMCs were isolated from around 10 ml of fresh peripheral blood by Ficoll-Paque density gradient centrifugation. Total RNA was extracted using Trizol reagent, and RNA quality was checked on an Agilent 2100 Bioanalyzer. Overall study results and their limits: In validation, the model predicted ophthalmopathy progression with about 64% sensitivity and roughly 72% specificity; fewer than 15 predicted patients were CT-confirmed with GO in a median of about 6.2 months. In cross-validation, the 13-signature model distinguished ophthalmopathy from stable hyperthyroidism with 87.88% sensitivity and 81% to 82% specificity, while in the test set the corresponding values were about 80% and 75%. No statistical method was used to predetermine the sample size, and group allocation was not hidden from the investigators. Among expanded thyroid clonotypes with frequency above 0.001, most also showed up in blood, which suggests that blood repertoires may reflect the thyroid immune response.

TCR beta CDR3 regions were amplified from RNA transcripts for repertoire sequencing. The first round was an RT-PCR using HTBI primers with the Qiagen OneStep RT-PCR kit, and this first round was followed by a second-round multiplex PCR, then size selection and purification. The libraries underwent paired-end sequencing with 100 bp reads on an Illumina HiSeq2000. Per the authors' processing: SOAPnuke was used to process the reads, throwing out any read that had adapters, had uncalled bases, had a mean Phred below 15, or lacked an exact constant-primer or identifier match. COPE v1.2.5 was used to merge high-quality paired reads. Unique nucleotide sequences were defined as clonotypes and aligned to IMGT TRB V, D and J references using MiTCR v1.1. Analysis was restricted to V-J combinations with a frequency above 0.0001, which covered about 99% of repertoires. For each V-J combination, a TCR clonal expansion and chaos score was defined as F50 clonal expansion divided by the chaos observed in the TCRdist matrix. Features were reduced by Welch's t-statistics and random forest to some 13 V-J combinations, which fed a naive Bayes classifier. The Morisita-Horn index was used to measure how similar the thyroid and blood repertoires were. The public reads were reprocessed in TCRdb via fastp at Q25 and MiXCR, keeping in-frame beta chains. Each CDR3 protein gets just one entry, which takes the most common genes and DNA from the rows behind it. The V and J calls reflect TCRdb's pipeline rather than the authors' work. The sample yields hundreds of thousands of distinct CDR3 sequences; around 45% were counted once. Roughly 50% of the sample rests with the top ten.

Taken from cysteine to phenylalanine, the CDR3 has 16 residues. Solely the CDR3 DNA is kept, with 48 bases framed from the first base. Via the germline V gene, CDR1 is KGHSH and CDR2 LQKENI. Ends trimmed: V by 1 base, J by 2 bases; bases unmatched to a gene: 7. The chain is assembled from TRBV18 and TRBJ1-1, with TRBD1 matching 7 junction bases. The source is an adult man with Graves' ophthalmopathy. What was sequenced was peripheral blood. CDR3 region: CASSPLQGFNNTEAFF. The bases are TGTGCCAGCTCACCACTACAGGGGTTTAATAACACTGAAGCTTTCTTT.